Described below is a single T cell receptor beta chain sequence and its context. The data stem from a study of blood T cell repertoires in COVID-19. Germline V lookup: CDR1 LGHNA, CDR2 YNFKEQ. With 3 bases removed from V and 0 bases from J, the gap between germline ends came to 21 bases. The CDR3 has 18 amino acids. In the study's own analysis: Scientists estimated how many nucleated cells there were by amplifying reference gene primers. The method was immunoSEQ multiplex PCR; TCRdb's version includes in-frame clones alone and lacks a portion of them. From that table come the V and J calls and clone size; the DNA was used to work out D and trimming. The repertoire holds around 60,000 clones, with roughly 89% as singletons.

The rearrangement joins TRBV4-2 to TRBJ2-7; D is perhaps TRBD2 (5 bases). This sequence was found in a man aged 55-75 years with active COVID-19. Input material: peripheral blood. The CDR3 protein is CASSHQSRGLRSSYEQYF. CDR3 bases: TGTGCCAGCAGCCACCAGTCCCGGGGTCTGAGGAGCTCCTACGAGCAGTACTTC.